This T cell receptor beta chain was found in a study of metastatic and nonmetastatic thyroid tumors. Study-level points and caveats: The study reportedly found significantly higher TCR beta diversity in malignant thyroid tumors than benign nodules, in blood and tumor.

This clone has a handful of counts. Its antigen is unknown. Per the authors' pipeline: A papillary thyroid cancer distant-metastasis classifier was built from CDR3 differences across clinicopathological groups. Using MiXCR, TCRdb re-called clones from the PCR reads. The V and J calls shown here were made by TCRdb, not taken from the authors' results. The sample gives roughly 10,000 clones, 35% to 45% of which show up once; around 17% is in the top ten. Thyroid surgery had not been preceded by any treatment in any patient. The ends were cut back, 10 bases at V and 5 bases at J, with 12 bases in the middle. CDR1 is SNHLY, CDR2 FYNNEI, per germline. The CDR3 is 12 residues long.

The chain recombines TRBV2 with TRBJ2-1; possibly TRBD1 for D (6 bases). Specimen: tumor tissue. This TCR came from a female donor with papillary thyroid cancer or a benign thyroid nodule (not recorded which). Some clones in this sample may be carry-over from other donors' samples. The CDR3 loop is CAKHRAHNEQFF. The CDR3 bases are TGTGCCAAACACAGGGCGCACAATGAGCAGTTCTTC. Based on the CDR3 plus reference TRBV2 and TRBJ2-1, the full variable domain is EPEVTQTPSHQVTQMGQEVILRCVPISNHLYFYWYRQILGQKVEFLVSFYNNEISEKSEIFDDQFSVERPDGSNFTLKIRSTKLEDSAMYFCAKHRAHNEQFFGPGTRLTVL.